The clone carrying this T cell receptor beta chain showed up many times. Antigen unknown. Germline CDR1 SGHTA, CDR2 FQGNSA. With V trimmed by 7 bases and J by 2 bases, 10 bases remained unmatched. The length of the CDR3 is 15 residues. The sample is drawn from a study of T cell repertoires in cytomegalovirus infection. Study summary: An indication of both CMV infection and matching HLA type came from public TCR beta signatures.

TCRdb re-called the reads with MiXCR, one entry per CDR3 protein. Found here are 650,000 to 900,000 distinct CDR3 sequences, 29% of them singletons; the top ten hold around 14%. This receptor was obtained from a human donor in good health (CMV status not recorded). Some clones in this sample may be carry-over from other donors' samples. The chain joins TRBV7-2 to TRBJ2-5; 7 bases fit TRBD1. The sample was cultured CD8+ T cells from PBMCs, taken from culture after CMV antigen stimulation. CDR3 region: CASTEQGNTQETQYF. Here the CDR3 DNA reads TGTGCCAGCACCGAACAGGGGAACACTCAAGAGACCCAGTACTTC.